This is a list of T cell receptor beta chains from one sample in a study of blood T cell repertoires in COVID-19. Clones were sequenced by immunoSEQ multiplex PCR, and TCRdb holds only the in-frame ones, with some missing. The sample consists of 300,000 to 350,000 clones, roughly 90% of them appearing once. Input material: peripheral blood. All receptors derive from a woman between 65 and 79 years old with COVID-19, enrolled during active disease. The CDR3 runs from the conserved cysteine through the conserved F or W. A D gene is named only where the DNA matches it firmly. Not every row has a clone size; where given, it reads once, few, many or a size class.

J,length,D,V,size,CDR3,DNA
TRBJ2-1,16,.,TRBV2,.,CARSGIGVTSYNEQFF,TGTGCCAGAAGCGGCATCGGGGTCACCTCCTACAATGAGCAGTTCTTC
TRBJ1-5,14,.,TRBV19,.,CASIASPGSLPQHF,TGTGCCAGTATAGCATCCCCAGGGTCGTTGCCCCAGCATTTT
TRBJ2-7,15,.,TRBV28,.,CASSLEAVSPYEQYF,TGTGCCAGCAGTTTAGAAGCCGTATCTCCCTACGAGCAGTACTTC
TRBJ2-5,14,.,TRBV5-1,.,CASSFQYPGETQYF,TGCGCCAGCAGCTTCCAATATCCGGGTGAGACCCAGTACTTC
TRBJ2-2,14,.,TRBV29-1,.,CSVEGREATGELFF,TGCAGCGTTGAAGGCAGGGAGGCAACCGGGGAGCTGTTTTTT
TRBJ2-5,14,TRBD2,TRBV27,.,CASSLWGGGETQYF,TGTGCCAGCAGTTTGTGGGGGGGAGGGGAGACCCAGTACTTC
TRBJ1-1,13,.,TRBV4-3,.,CASSQEEEAPAFF,TGCGCCAGCAGCCAAGAAGAGGAGGCCCCAGCTTTCTTT
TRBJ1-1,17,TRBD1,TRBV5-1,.,CASSSGLRQGVNTEAFF,TGCGCCAGCAGCTCCGGATTAAGACAGGGGGTAAACACTGAAGCTTTCTTT
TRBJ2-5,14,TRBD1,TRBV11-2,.,CASSSGQAEETQYF,TGTGCCAGCAGCTCGGGACAGGCCGAAGAGACCCAGTACTTC
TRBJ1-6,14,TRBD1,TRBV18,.,CASSPDRGLSPLHF,TGTGCCAGCTCTCCCGACAGGGGGCTTTCACCCCTCCACTTT
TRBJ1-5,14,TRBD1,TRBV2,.,CASSVTGELQPQHF,TGTGCCAGCAGTGTTACAGGGGAACTTCAGCCCCAGCATTTT
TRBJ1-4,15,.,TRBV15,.,CATSRGGQSNEKLFF,TGTGCCACCAGCAGAGGTGGACAGTCTAATGAAAAACTGTTTTTT
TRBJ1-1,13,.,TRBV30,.,CAWTWLADTEAFF,TGTGCCTGGACTTGGTTGGCCGACACTGAAGCTTTCTTT
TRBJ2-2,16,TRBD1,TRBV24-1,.,CATSNSGQGDTGELFF,TGTGCCACCAGCAACTCGGGACAGGGGGACACCGGGGAGCTGTTTTTT
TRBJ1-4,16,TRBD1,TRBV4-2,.,CASSQDRGRANEKLFF,TGTGCCAGCAGCCAGGACAGGGGGAGGGCTAATGAAAAACTGTTTTTT
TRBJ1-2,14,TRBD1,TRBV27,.,CASSLTGDGYGYTF,TGTGCCAGCAGTTTGACAGGGGATGGCTATGGCTACACCTTC
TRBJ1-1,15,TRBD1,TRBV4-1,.,CASSPRAGTGSEAFF,TGCGCCAGCAGCCCCCGAGCCGGGACAGGGAGCGAAGCTTTCTTT
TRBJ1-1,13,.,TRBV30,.,CAWSVEGNTEAFF,TGTGCCTGGAGTGTGGAGGGGAACACTGAAGCTTTCTTT
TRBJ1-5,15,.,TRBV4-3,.,CASSQENNSNQPQHF,TGCGCCAGCAGCCAAGAAAACAATAGCAATCAGCCCCAGCATTTT
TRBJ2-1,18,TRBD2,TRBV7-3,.,CASSPNVAGGPGNNEQFF,TGTGCCAGCAGCCCTAATGTAGCGGGGGGGCCTGGGAACAATGAGCAGTTCTTC
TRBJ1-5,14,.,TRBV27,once,CASSSRGGNQPQHF,TGTGCCAGCAGTTCCCGAGGAGGCAATCAGCCCCAGCATTTT
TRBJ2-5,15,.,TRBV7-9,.,CASSDTGTQGETQYF,TGTGCCAGCAGCGATACCGGGACACAAGGGGAGACCCAGTACTTC
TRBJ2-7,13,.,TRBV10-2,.,CASSPGGSYEQYF,TGCGCCAGCAGTCCCGGGGGCTCCTACGAGCAGTACTTC
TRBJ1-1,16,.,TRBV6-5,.,CASSSDGWGGETEAFF,TGTGCCAGCAGTTCGGACGGGTGGGGGGGAGAAACTGAAGCTTTCTTT
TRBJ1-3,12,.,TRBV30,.,CASVVSGNTIYF,TGTGCCTCTGTCGTCTCTGGAAACACCATATATTTT
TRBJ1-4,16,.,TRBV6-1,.,CASSAIQGLLNEKLFF,TGTGCCAGCAGTGCCATTCAGGGACTCCTGAATGAAAAACTGTTTTTT
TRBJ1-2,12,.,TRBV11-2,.,CASSLTDYGYTF,TGTGCCAGCAGCTTAACGGACTATGGCTACACCTTC
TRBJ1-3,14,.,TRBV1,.,CTSIPGDRGNTIYF,TGCACCAGCATTCCAGGGGACCGTGGAAACACCATATATTTT
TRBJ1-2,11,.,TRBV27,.,CAAGWGYGYTF,TGTGCCGCGGGGTGGGGCTATGGCTACACCTTC
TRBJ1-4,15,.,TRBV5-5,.,CASSLGGSFNEKLFF,TGTGCCAGCAGCTTGGGGGGCAGCTTTAATGAAAAACTGTTTTTT
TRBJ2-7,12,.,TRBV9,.,CASSVEGGEQYF,TGTGCCAGCAGCGTAGAAGGGGGCGAGCAGTACTTC
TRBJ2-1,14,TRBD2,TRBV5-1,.,CASRPLAGGDEQFF,TGCGCCAGCAGGCCCCTAGCGGGGGGGGATGAGCAGTTCTTC
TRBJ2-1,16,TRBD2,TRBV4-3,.,CASSQHNGGAGNEQFF,TGCGCCAGCAGCCAACACAACGGGGGGGCGGGTAATGAGCAGTTCTTC
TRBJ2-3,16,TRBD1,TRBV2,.,CASRWTGGWSTDTQYF,TGTGCCAGCAGGTGGACAGGGGGCTGGAGCACAGATACGCAGTATTTT
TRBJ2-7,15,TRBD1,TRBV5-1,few,CASSTGQGASYEQYF,TGCGCCAGCAGCACCGGACAGGGGGCATCCTACGAGCAGTACTTC
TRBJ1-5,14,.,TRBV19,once,CASSMGTLNQPQHF,TGTGCCAGTAGTATGGGGACTTTGAATCAGCCCCAGCATTTT
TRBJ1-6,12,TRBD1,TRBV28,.,CASGTGESPLHF,TGTGCCAGCGGGACAGGGGAATCACCCCTCCACTTT
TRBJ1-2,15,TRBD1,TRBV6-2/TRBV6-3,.,CASSFPGQGVDGYTF,TGTGCCAGCAGTTTCCCAGGACAGGGGGTGGATGGCTACACCTTC
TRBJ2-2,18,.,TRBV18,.,CASSSILLPADGGGELFF,TGTGCCAGCTCTTCCATCCTTCTCCCGGCTGACGGGGGCGGGGAGCTGTTTTTT
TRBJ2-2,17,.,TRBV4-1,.,CASSPHLRPQQGGELFF,TGCGCCAGCAGCCCACACCTCCGGCCCCAGCAGGGCGGGGAGCTGTTTTTT
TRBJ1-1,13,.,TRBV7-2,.,CASSPMPDTEAFF,TGTGCCAGCAGCCCGATGCCGGACACTGAAGCTTTCTTT
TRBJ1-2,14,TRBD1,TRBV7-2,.,CASSLDRGLKGYTF,TGTGCCAGCAGCTTAGATAGGGGGCTTAAGGGCTACACCTTC